This TCR beta chain was sequenced in a study of blood T cell repertoires in COVID-19. This CDR3 is built from 20 residues. Germline CDR1 and CDR2: LNHDA and SQIVND (reference sequence). V shed 0 bases, J shed 0 bases, and the junction held 13 bases outside the gene matches. Assay: immunoSEQ multiplex PCR; the TCRdb copy retains only in-frame clones and omits some. The table shows over 90,000 clones, with roughly four fifths occurring only once. This rearrangement joins TRBV19 to TRBJ1-4, with 7 bases aligning to TRBD1. The receptor was derived from a man aged 45-65 years with active or convalescent COVID-19. The source material was peripheral blood. CDR3 sequence reads: CASSIEGIGGTAATNEKLFF. CDR3 nucleotides: TGTGCCAGTAGTATAGAAGGGATTGGTGGGACAGCCGCAACTAATGAAAAACTGTTTTTT.